One sample yielded the 27 T cell receptor beta chains listed below, sequenced in a study of blood T cell repertoires in COVID-19 (TCRdb year 2020). Receptor libraries were prepared by the immunoSEQ multiplex PCR assay. Drawn from immuneACCESS, this table holds only the in-frame rearrangements with V and J called that TCRdb kept. Clones are partly lost; checked studies trace under half to an unresolved V gene and leave the rest unexplained. The table for this sample lists 150,000 to 200,000 clones; 75% to 85% of them were counted only once. The top ten constitute about a sixth of the sample. The sequenced sample was PBMCs or T cells enriched from blood (not recorded which). These receptors originate from a woman in her 50s with acute COVID-19.

This clone was detected once. The genes are TRBV6-6 and TRBJ2-1; 10 nucleotides agree with TRBD1. The CDR3 spans 15 residues. V was pared by 2 bases and J by 13 bases, with 11 bases of the junction left unmatched. The germline V gene encodes CDR1 MNHNY and CDR2 SVGAGI (reference sequence). CDR3 DNA sequence: TGTGCCAGCAGTTACCGAGGGACAGGGGAGGGGGCCCAGTTCTTC. Its translation: CASSYRGTGEGAQFF.

The chain recombines TRBV5-4 with TRBJ1-4; 11 bases are shared with TRBD1. The germline CDR1 and CDR2 sequences are SGHNT and YYREEE (reference sequence). The trim removed 4 bases at V and 3 bases at J, leaving 5 bases unmatched. The CDR3 runs to 16 residues. CDR3 amino acids: CASSPDRGRANEKLFF. Here the CDR3 DNA reads TGTGCCAGCAGCCCGGACAGGGGGCGAGCTAATGAAAAACTGTTTTTT.

The V gene is TRBV9, the J gene TRBJ1-1; TRBD1 matches at 8 bases. The CDR3 is made up of 17 amino acids. V gave up 4 bases and J gave up 1 base; unmatched junction bases: 12. CDR1 is SGDLS, CDR2 YYNGEE, per germline. CDR3 sequence: CASSRGDRLASNTEAFF. The CDR3 bases are TGTGCCAGCAGCAGGGGGGACAGGCTGGCCTCGAACACTGAAGCTTTCTTT.

The chain joins TRBV3-1 (or the pseudogene TRBV3-2) to TRBJ1-5; the D is unclear. Germline V gives CDR1 LGHDT, CDR2 YNNKEL (reference sequence). The V and J ends lost 0 bases and 9 bases respectively, with 6 bases between them. There are 12 residues in the CDR3. CDR3 DNA sequence: TGTGCCAGCAGCCAAGATATCGGGCCCCAGCATTTT. This codes for CASSQDIGPQHF.

The rearrangement links TRBV19 to TRBJ2-1; 9 bases line up with TRBD1. Germline values: CDR1 LNHDA, CDR2 SQIVND (reference sequence). The CDR3 covers 15 residues. V trimming: 5 bases; J trimming: 7 bases; junction bases outside the gene matches: 9. CDR3 residues: CASSPWTGAQNEQFF. In DNA form, the CDR3 reads TGTGCCAGTAGTCCCTGGACAGGGGCGCAGAATGAGCAGTTCTTC.

The rearrangement joins TRBV11-3 to TRBJ1-1, with D perhaps TRBD1 (5 bases). The CDR3 covers 12 residues. V was clipped by 3 bases and J by 9 bases, with 11 bases between them. The germline gives CDR1 SGHNT, CDR2 YENEEA. The CDR3 DNA is TGTGCCAGCAGCTTCCAGGGTTCTAAAGCTTTCTTT. This gives the protein CASSFQGSKAFF.

The chain combines TRBV6-6 with TRBJ1-3; D gene uncertain. CDR3 length: 11 residues. Germline V gene data show CDR1 as MNHNY and CDR2 as SVGAGI (reference sequence). Trimming removed 5 bases from V and 8 bases from J, with 7 bases in between. For the CDR3, the DNA is TGTGCCAGCAGTGCTACAGACACCATATATTTT. Amino acid sequence: CASSATDTIYF.

The V call is TRBV2, the J call TRBJ1-5; 11 positions agree with TRBD1. V was clipped by 9 bases and J by 4 bases; unmatched bases: 5. Germline CDR1 reads SNHLY; CDR2 reads FYNNEI. CDR3 length equals 14 residues. CDR3 amino acids: CARSGQGGNQPQHF. In DNA, the CDR3 is TGTGCCAGGTCGGGACAGGGGGGGAATCAGCCCCAGCATTTT.

J is TRBJ1-5 and V is TRBV12-5; TRBD1 is a possible D gene (5 bases). CDR1 is LGHNT and CDR2 is FRNRAP in the germline V gene. The CDR3 contains 17 residues. CDR3 nucleotides: TGTCCCTATGCAGGGCAGGCCTCCCTTCGTGGCAATCAGCCCCAGCATTTT. The encoded protein is CPYAGQASLRGNQPQHF.

This clone has more than one count but fewer than ten. The chain couples TRBV6-5 to TRBJ1-2; D is possibly TRBD1 (6 bases). Germline assignment: CDR1 MNHEY and CDR2 SVGAGI. Deletions cut 8 bases from V and 7 bases from J, with 23 bases between. The CDR3 spans 15 residues. Written as DNA, the CDR3 is TGTGCCAGCCTTCCCAGCCAGGGGATTCCAACTGGCTACACCTTC. It is translated as CASLPSQGIPTGYTF.

A few counts support this clone. This chain uses TRBV6-1 with TRBJ1-6; the D gene is possibly TRBD1 (6 bases). Germline loops: CDR1 MNHNS, CDR2 SASEGT. This CDR3 comprises 16 residues. The V gene lost 2 bases and the J gene lost 10 bases, with 18 bases spanning the gap. Here the CDR3 reads CASSEPDRGVRSPLHF. The CDR3 coding sequence is TGTGCCAGCAGTGAACCGGACAGAGGCGTTCGCTCACCCCTCCACTTT.

The V call is TRBV4-1, the J call TRBJ2-3; TRBD2 aligns across 11 bases. V was clipped by 2 bases and J by 3 bases; unmatched bases: 4. The CDR3 contains 16 residues. From germline, CDR1 is MGHRA and CDR2 YSYEKL. The DNA for the CDR3 is TGCGCCAGCAGCCAACAAGCTAGCGGGGGGACAGATACGCAGTATTTT. This codes for CASSQQASGGTDTQYF.

V and J are TRBV6-5 and TRBJ1-1, with D perhaps TRBD1 (6 bases). Germline CDR1 and CDR2: MNHEY and SVGAGI. The CDR3 runs to 14 residues. The germline V and J ends were trimmed by 7 bases and 0 bases, with 12 bases remaining between them. DNA of the CDR3: TGTGCCAGCATGAGACAGGCCATGAACACTGAAGCTTTCTTT. This encodes CASMRQAMNTEAFF.

The V gene is TRBV6-1, the J gene TRBJ1-6, with D unclear. The CDR3 consists of 16 residues. The V gene's germline CDR1 is MNHNS and CDR2 SASEGT. The V and J ends lost 2 bases and 5 bases respectively, with 13 bases between them. CDR3 sequence (DNA): TGTGCCAGCAGTGAACATTACAGCCAGAATAATTCACCCCTCCACTTT. It encodes CASSEHYSQNNSPLHF.

In its sample, this clone was seen a few times. This rearrangement joins TRBV5-5 to TRBJ2-3; no firm D call. Trimming left V 2 bases short and J 4 bases short, with 11 bases between. Germline V gene lookup returns CDR1 SGHKS and CDR2 YYEKEE (reference sequence). The CDR3 totals 14 residues. CDR3 loop: CASSFRNGPDTQYF. In nucleotides, the CDR3 is TGTGCCAGCAGCTTTCGCAATGGGCCAGATACGCAGTATTTT.

The chain carries TRBV15 and TRBJ1-1; D possibly corresponds to TRBD1 (6 bases). The V end lost 0 bases, the J end lost 4 bases, and 12 bases lay between the germline ends. Germline V gives CDR1 LNHNV, CDR2 YYDKDF (reference sequence). CDR3 size: 15 residues. The CDR3 region is CATSRDIQGGTEAFF. The CDR3 DNA is TGTGCCACCAGCAGAGATATACAAGGGGGCACTGAAGCTTTCTTT.

This chain connects TRBV7-3 to TRBJ1-2, with D tentatively TRBD1 (6 bases). Looked up from germline, CDR1 is SGHTA and CDR2 is FQGTGA. Trimming removed 1 base at V and 8 bases at J, with 11 bases between. The CDR3 loop spans 13 amino acids. CDR3 in amino acids: CASSLNREGGYTF. For the CDR3, the DNA is TGTGCCAGCAGCTTAAACAGGGAAGGCGGCTACACCTTC.

CDR3 nucleotide sequence: TGCAGTGCTAGTAGCCCTAGCGGGGGAGGACCATACACAGATACGCAGTATTTT. This sequence encodes CSASSPSGGGPYTDTQYF. The gene calls are TRBV20-1 and TRBJ2-3; the match to TRBD2 covers 10 bases. V was clipped by 3 bases and J by 2 bases; unmatched bases: 14. Germline V lookup: CDR1 DFQATT, CDR2 SNEGSKA (reference sequence). This CDR3 has 18 amino acids.

The DNA of the CDR3 is TGTGCCAGCTCACCATTGGAGAGTACCGAAGCTTTCTTT. Residues: CASSPLESTEAFF. The rearrangement joins TRBV18 to TRBJ1-1; D call uncertain. This CDR3 contains 13 residues. Germline V gene sequence: CDR1 KGHSH, CDR2 LQKENI. V gave up 2 bases and J gave up 8 bases, with 12 bases separating them.

As DNA, the CDR3 is TGTGCCAGTAGTACCCGGGACAGGGGATCAAATGAGCAGTTCTTC. Translating it yields CASSTRDRGSNEQFF. This chain joins TRBV19 and TRBJ2-1; TRBD1 agrees at 10 bases. The germline gives CDR1 LNHDA, CDR2 SQIVND (reference sequence). The V segment lost 4 bases and the J segment 7 bases; nucleotides outside the gene matches: 7. The CDR3 has 15 amino acids.

V and J are TRBV7-8 and TRBJ2-7, with TRBD2 matching over 8 bases. V lost 5 bases and J lost 0; bases outside the gene matches: 3. Germline-derived CDR1 and CDR2 are SGHVS and FQNEAQ. CDR3 size: 14 residues. This CDR3 reads CASSHGGVSYEQYV. The DNA of the CDR3 is TGTGCCAGCAGCCACGGGGGGGTCTCCTACGAGCAGTACGTC.

The chain recombines TRBV27 with TRBJ1-4; 9 bases agree with TRBD1. Germline CDR1 MNHEY, CDR2 SMNVEV (reference sequence). This CDR3 has 13 residues. The V and J ends lost 6 bases and 7 bases, in that order; junction bases with no gene match: 3. The CDR3 bases are TGTGCCAGCAGGGACAGGGGATTTGAAAAACTGTTTTTT. Protein product: CASRDRGFEKLFF.

This chain links TRBV2 with TRBJ1-1; 9 positions match TRBD1. This CDR3 has 13 residues. The ends lost 6 bases at V and 3 bases at J; junction bases unmatched: 2. Germline CDR1 and CDR2: SNHLY and FYNNEI. CDR3 DNA: TGTGCCAGCAGCGACAGGGGGGACACTGAAGCTTTCTTT. Residues: CASSDRGDTEAFF.

V gene TRBV10-2 combines with J gene TRBJ1-5; no clear D. The CDR3 has 15 amino acids. Germline loops: CDR1 WSHSY, CDR2 SAAADI. Trimming took off 0 bases at V and 4 bases at J, with 10 bases between the two ends. The DNA for the CDR3 is TGCGCCAGCAGTGAGTCGACTGTCACGAATCAGCCCCAGCATTTT. This gives the protein CASSESTVTNQPQHF.

The chain recombines TRBV6-1 with TRBJ2-7; 10 positions match TRBD2. Trimming at V came to 4 bases and at J to 1 base, leaving 10 bases not matched to a gene. Germline lookup yields CDR1 MNHNS and CDR2 SASEGT. The CDR3 consists of 17 residues. CDR3: CASSGGLAGVQSYEQYV. CDR3 nucleotides: TGTGCCAGCAGTGGGGGGCTAGCGGGGGTTCAATCCTACGAGCAGTACGTC.

The chain carries TRBV7-7 and TRBJ2-7, with 10 positions matching TRBD2. Germline CDR1 and CDR2: SSHAT and FNYEAQ (reference sequence). The CDR3 is made up of 15 amino acids. Trimming removed 5 bases from V and 3 bases from J; junction bases left unmatched: 7. The CDR3 spells CASSLLAGNVYEQYV. As DNA, the CDR3 is TGTGCCAGCAGCCTACTAGCGGGGAACGTCTACGAGCAGTACGTC.

This chain joins TRBV5-1 and TRBJ1-4; the match to TRBD1 covers 9 bases. Germline CDR1 reads SGHRS; CDR2 reads YFSETQ. The V and J ends lost 3 bases and 7 bases, in that order; junction bases with no gene match: 7. The CDR3 loop spans 15 amino acids. The CDR3 sequence: CASSSGQGGSEKLFF. Here the CDR3 DNA reads TGCGCCAGCAGCTCGGGACAGGGAGGGAGTGAAAAACTGTTTTTT.